This T cell receptor beta chain was profiled in a study of T cell responses to AZD1222 COVID-19 vaccine. Study findings and constraints: Donors, mostly white British, included more females; clonal diversity was possibly underestimated.

Worth noting for this clone: Its antigen is still unknown.

TCRdb keeps only in-frame clones here, not all; method: immunoSEQ multiplex PCR. Among about 170,000 clones, around nine tenths were seen once, and the ten largest hold 1.1%. The CDR3 sequence is 16 residues long. V lost 1 base to trimming and J lost 4 bases, with 13 bases between them. From germline, CDR1 is SGHNT and CDR2 YENEEA. The receptor was derived from an adult who received the AZD1222 COVID-19 vaccine. The sequencing here drew on peripheral blood, taken 28 days after the second AZD1222 dose. The chain is built from TRBV11-3 and TRBJ2-2; tentatively, D is TRBD1 (5 bases). CDR3 region: CASSLGRGRATGELFF. The DNA for the CDR3 is TGTGCCAGCAGCTTAGGAAGGGGCAGGGCCACCGGGGAGCTGTTTTTT.